Listed below are T cell receptor beta chains from one sample, sequenced in a study of shared clonotypes between healthy human individuals. Generated by immunoSEQ multiplex PCR, the TCRdb table keeps only in-frame clones and is missing some. The data contain about 1.5 million clones, approximately 97% of them seen just once; the ten biggest clones take up roughly 1.2%. The specimen sequenced was naive CD4+ T cells sorted from blood. The origin of the receptors is a man between 25 and 39 years old in good health. Each CDR3 is given with its conserved first and last residue. A D gene is named only where the DNA matches it firmly. A clone size is listed for some rows: how often the clone was seen (once, few, many), or a class if it is expanded.

j_call,v_call,clone_size,d_call,cdr3_aa,cdr3_nt
TRBJ2-5,TRBV11-2,NA,NA,CASSIPYRTAQETQYF,TGTGCCAGCAGCATACCCTACCGGACAGCTCAAGAGACCCAGTACTTC
TRBJ2-7,TRBV15,NA,TRBD1,CATSRYTGTDYEQYF,TGTGCCACCAGCAGATATACCGGGACAGACTACGAGCAGTACTTC
TRBJ2-3,TRBV5-5,NA,NA,CASSRQGTDTQYF,TGTGCCAGCAGCCGGCAGGGAACAGATACGCAGTATTTT
TRBJ1-2,TRBV15,NA,NA,CATSREGRTAHRGYTF,TGTGCCACCAGCAGAGAGGGGAGGACAGCCCACCGGGGCTACACCTTC
TRBJ1-2,TRBV18,NA,NA,CASSPEKGPYGYTF,TGTGCCAGCTCACCCGAAAAGGGCCCCTATGGCTACACCTTC
TRBJ2-5,TRBV30,once,NA,CAWSPLGGAGGETQYF,TGTGCCTGGAGTCCCCTAGGGGGCGCAGGAGGGGAGACCCAGTACTTC
TRBJ2-1,TRBV29-1,NA,TRBD1,CSARDRVNNEQFF,TGCAGCGCTCGGGACAGGGTGAACAATGAGCAGTTCTTC
TRBJ2-7,TRBV4-3,NA,NA,CASSQGLGQYEQYF,TGCGCCAGCAGCCAAGGCTTGGGGCAGTACGAGCAGTACTTC
TRBJ2-1,TRBV7-2,NA,TRBD2,CASKSGRAYNEQFF,TGTGCCAGCAAGAGCGGGAGGGCCTACAATGAGCAGTTCTTC
TRBJ1-5,TRBV10-2,NA,NA,CASSESGGSHQPQHF,TGCGCCAGCAGTGAGTCGGGAGGATCGCATCAGCCCCAGCATTTT
TRBJ2-2,TRBV4-3,NA,NA,CASRRSGGELFF,TGCGCCAGCAGGCGCAGTGGCGGGGAGCTGTTTTTT
TRBJ1-5,TRBV7-2,NA,NA,CASSLLSGRNQPQHF,TGTGCCAGCAGCTTACTAAGCGGCCGCAATCAGCCCCAGCATTTT
TRBJ1-1,TRBV19,NA,NA,CASRKDRPNTEAFF,TGTGCCAGTAGGAAGGACAGACCAAACACTGAAGCTTTCTTT
TRBJ2-5,TRBV7-8,once,NA,CASSSDRDINQETQYF,TGTGCCAGCAGCTCCGACCGGGACATCAACCAAGAGACCCAGTACTTC
TRBJ2-3,TRBV5-1,NA,NA,CASRRGRSTDTQYF,TGCGCCAGCAGGCGAGGGCGTAGCACAGATACGCAGTATTTT
TRBJ2-2,TRBV9,NA,NA,CASSVGAKEARELFF,TGTGCCAGCAGCGTAGGCGCCAAGGAGGCGCGGGAGCTGTTTTTT
TRBJ1-1,TRBV18,NA,TRBD1,CASSPLGTGRGNTEAFF,TGTGCCAGCTCACCCCTCGGGACAGGTCGAGGGAACACTGAAGCTTTCTTT
TRBJ2-5,TRBV2,NA,NA,CASRTEETQYF,TGTGCCAGCAGAACGGAAGAGACCCAGTACTTC
TRBJ2-3,TRBV11-3,NA,NA,CASSLSGVSTDTQYF,TGTGCCAGCAGCTTGTCGGGAGTGAGCACAGATACGCAGTATTTT
TRBJ2-3,TRBV7-9,NA,TRBD1,CASSLVQGGDTQYF,TGTGCCAGCAGCTTAGTACAGGGGGGAGATACGCAGTATTTT
TRBJ2-3,TRBV18,NA,TRBD2,CASSSGTSTTDTQYF,TGTGCCAGCTCATCAGGGACTAGCACAACAGATACGCAGTATTTT
TRBJ2-2,TRBV6-5,NA,NA,CASSYSLRGGELFF,TGTGCCAGCAGTTACTCGCTTCGGGGAGGGGAGCTGTTTTTT
TRBJ2-2,TRBV28,NA,NA,CASRGTGELFF,TGTGCCAGCAGAGGTACCGGGGAGCTGTTTTTT
TRBJ2-7,TRBV7-2,NA,NA,CASSLVGRSGLNRRYEQYF,TGTGCCAGCAGCTTAGTAGGCCGATCCGGCTTAAACCGACGCTACGAGCAGTACTTC
TRBJ2-5,TRBV29-1,once,NA,CSVAQGRGFRETQYF,TGCAGCGTTGCACAGGGTAGGGGTTTTCGGGAGACCCAGTACTTC
TRBJ2-4,TRBV18,once,NA,CASSPPRGDIQYF,TGTGCCAGCTCACCACCCAGGGGGGACATTCAGTACTTC
TRBJ2-1,TRBV7-9,NA,TRBD2,CASSTGTSGKTSYNEQFF,TGTGCCAGCAGCACCGGGACTAGCGGAAAAACCTCCTACAATGAGCAGTTCTTC
TRBJ2-3,TRBV4-2,NA,NA,CASSPRGDTQYF,TGTGCCAGCAGCCCCCGCGGAGATACGCAGTATTTT
TRBJ2-5,TRBV5-5,NA,NA,CASSLTQETQYF,TGTGCCAGCAGCCTCACTCAAGAGACCCAGTACTTC
TRBJ2-7,TRBV7-9,NA,NA,CASSRVNEQYF,TGTGCCAGCAGCCGAGTTAACGAGCAGTACTTC
TRBJ2-1,TRBV7-2,NA,TRBD2,CASSLVGGSMVNEQFF,TGTGCCAGCAGCTTAGTTGGCGGGAGTATGGTTAATGAGCAGTTCTTC
TRBJ2-5,TRBV2,NA,NA,CASTLERAETQYF,TGTGCCAGCACCCTGGAAAGGGCGGAGACCCAGTACTTC
TRBJ2-7,TRBV7-2,NA,NA,CASSLYREEQYF,TGTGCCAGCAGCTTATATCGCGAGGAGCAGTACTTC
TRBJ2-2,TRBV7-3,NA,NA,CASSIHLNTGELFF,TGTGCCAGCAGCATCCATTTGAACACCGGGGAGCTGTTTTTT
TRBJ2-7,TRBV15,NA,NA,CATSRDARGEQYF,TGTGCCACCAGCAGAGATGCCCGCGGTGAGCAGTACTTC
TRBJ1-4,TRBV5-5,NA,NA,CASSLVGQGPFPTNEKLFF,TGTGCCAGCAGCTTGGTCGGGCAGGGGCCCTTTCCAACTAATGAAAAACTGTTTTTT
TRBJ1-1,TRBV11-2,NA,NA,CASSPLAGLNTEAFF,TGTGCCAGCAGCCCCCTCGCAGGTCTGAACACTGAAGCTTTCTTT
TRBJ2-2,TRBV28,NA,TRBD2,CASSDRGAGVNTGELFF,TGTGCCAGCAGTGACCGAGGAGCGGGAGTTAATACCGGGGAGCTGTTTTTT
TRBJ2-2,TRBV6-1,NA,NA,CAGLTGRAGELFF,TGTGCCGGCTTGACAGGAAGGGCCGGGGAGCTGTTTTTT
TRBJ2-7,TRBV5-1,NA,TRBD2,CASSLAALAGAPHEQYF,TGCGCCAGCAGCTTGGCCGCATTAGCGGGAGCCCCCCACGAGCAGTACTTC
TRBJ2-1,TRBV5-5,once,TRBD1,CASSLEGGAYNEQFF,TGTGCCAGCAGCTTGGAAGGGGGCGCCTACAATGAGCAGTTCTTC
TRBJ2-5,TRBV5-4,NA,NA,CASSLARREGEETQYF,TGTGCCAGCAGCTTGGCGAGGAGGGAGGGGGAGGAGACCCAGTACTTC
TRBJ2-4,TRBV27,once,NA,CASSFGGKLAKNIQYF,TGTGCCAGCAGTTTCGGCGGGAAATTAGCCAAAAACATTCAGTACTTC